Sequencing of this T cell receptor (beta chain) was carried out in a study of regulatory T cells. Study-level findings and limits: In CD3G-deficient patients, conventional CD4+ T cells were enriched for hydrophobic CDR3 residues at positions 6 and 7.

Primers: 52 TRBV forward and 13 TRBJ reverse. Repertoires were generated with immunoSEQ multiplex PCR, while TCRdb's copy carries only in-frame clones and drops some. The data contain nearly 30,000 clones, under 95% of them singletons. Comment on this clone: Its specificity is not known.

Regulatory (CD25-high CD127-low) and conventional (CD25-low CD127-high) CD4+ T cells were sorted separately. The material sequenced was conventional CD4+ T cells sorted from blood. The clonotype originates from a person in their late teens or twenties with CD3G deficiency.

The CDR3 loop reads CARIITEAFF. In DNA form, the CDR3 reads TGTGCCAGAATTATTACTGAAGCTTTCTTT. This chain uses TRBV2 with TRBJ1-1; the D is unclear. The CDR3 has 10 amino acids. The ends were cut back, 9 bases at V and 5 bases at J, with 7 bases in the middle. Germline V gene data show CDR1 as SNHLY and CDR2 as FYNNEI.